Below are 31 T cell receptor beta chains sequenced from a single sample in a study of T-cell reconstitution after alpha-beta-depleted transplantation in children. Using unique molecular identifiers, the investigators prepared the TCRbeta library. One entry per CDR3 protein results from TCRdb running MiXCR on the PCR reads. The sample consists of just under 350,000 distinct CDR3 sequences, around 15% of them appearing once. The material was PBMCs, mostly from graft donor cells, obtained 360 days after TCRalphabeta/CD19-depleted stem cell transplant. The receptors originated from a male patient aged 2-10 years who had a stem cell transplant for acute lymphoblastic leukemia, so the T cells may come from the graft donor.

CDR3 nucleotide sequence: TGTGCCAGCAGCTCCCGGGACAGGGGGCTGATGAGGGAGACCCAGTACTTC. It specifies CASSSRDRGLMRETQYF. The chain combines TRBV7-8 with TRBJ2-5, with 12 nucleotides matching TRBD1. After removal of 4 bases from V and 5 bases from J, the junction contained 11 bases not matched to a gene. This CDR3 has 17 amino acids. In germline, CDR1 is SGHVS, CDR2 FQNEAQ.

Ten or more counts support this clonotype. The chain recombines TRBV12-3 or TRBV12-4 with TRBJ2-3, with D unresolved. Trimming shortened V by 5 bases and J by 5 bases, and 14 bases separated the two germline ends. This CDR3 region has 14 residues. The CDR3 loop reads CASSLNQFLDTQYF. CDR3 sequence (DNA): TGTGCCAGCAGTCTAAATCAGTTTTTAGATACGCAGTATTTT.

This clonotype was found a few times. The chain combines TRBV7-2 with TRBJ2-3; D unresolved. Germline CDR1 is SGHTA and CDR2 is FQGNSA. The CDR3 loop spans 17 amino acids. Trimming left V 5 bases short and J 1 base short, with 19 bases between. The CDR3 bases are TGTGCCAGCAGCCTTCCCCACGCGGCCACACGCACAGATACGCAGTATTTT. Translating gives CASSLPHAATRTDTQYF.

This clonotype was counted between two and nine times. CDR3: CASGMATSGSTDTQYF. CDR3 nucleotides: TGTGCTAGTGGTATGGCTACTAGCGGAAGCACAGATACGCAGTATTTT. The genes are TRBV12-5 and TRBJ2-3, with 8 nucleotides matching TRBD2. Germline CDR1 LGHNT, CDR2 FRNRAP. The CDR3 runs to 16 residues. Losses at the gene ends were 5 bases for V and 0 bases for J; bases not matched to a gene: 7. The full variable domain, with the rest looked up from reference TRBV12-5 and TRBJ2-3, is DARVTQTPRHKVTEMGQEVTMRCQPILGHNTVFWYRQTMMQGLELLAYFRNRAPLDDSGMPKDRFSAEMPDATLATLKIQPSEPRDSAVYFCASGMATSGSTDTQYFGPGTRLTVL.

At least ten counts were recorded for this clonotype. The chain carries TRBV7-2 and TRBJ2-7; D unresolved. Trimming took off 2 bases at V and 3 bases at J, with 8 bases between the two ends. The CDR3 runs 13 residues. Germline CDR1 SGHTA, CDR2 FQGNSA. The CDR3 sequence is CASSLSTYYEQYF. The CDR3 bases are TGTGCCAGCAGCTTATCGACATACTACGAGCAGTACTTC.

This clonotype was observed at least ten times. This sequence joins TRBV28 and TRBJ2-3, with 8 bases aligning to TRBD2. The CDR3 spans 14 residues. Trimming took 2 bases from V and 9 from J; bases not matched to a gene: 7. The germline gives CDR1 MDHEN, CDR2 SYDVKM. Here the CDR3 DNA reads TGTGCCAGCAGTTTAGCGGGAGGCTCCCGCACGCAGTATTTT. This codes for CASSLAGGSRTQYF.

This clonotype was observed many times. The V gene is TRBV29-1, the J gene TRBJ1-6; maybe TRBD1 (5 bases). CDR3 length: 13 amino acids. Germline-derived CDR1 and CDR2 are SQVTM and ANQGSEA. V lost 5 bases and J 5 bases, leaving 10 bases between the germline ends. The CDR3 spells CSVRSGNNSPLHF. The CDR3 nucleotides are TGCAGCGTTCGGTCAGGGAATAATTCACCCCTCCACTTT.

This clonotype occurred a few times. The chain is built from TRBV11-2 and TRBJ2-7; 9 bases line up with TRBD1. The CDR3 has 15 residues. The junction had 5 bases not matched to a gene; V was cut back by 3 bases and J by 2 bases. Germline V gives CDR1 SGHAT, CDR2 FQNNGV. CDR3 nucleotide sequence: TGTGCCAGCAGCTTCTACAGGGGGCGAACCTACGAGCAGTACTTC. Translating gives CASSFYRGRTYEQYF.

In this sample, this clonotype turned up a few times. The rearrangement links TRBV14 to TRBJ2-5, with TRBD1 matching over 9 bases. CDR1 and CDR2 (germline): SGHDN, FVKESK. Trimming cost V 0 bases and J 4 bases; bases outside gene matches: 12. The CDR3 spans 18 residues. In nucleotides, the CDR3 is TGTGCCAGCAGCCAAGACCTTAGCTGGGACAGGGAAGGAGAGACCCAGTACTTC. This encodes CASSQDLSWDREGETQYF.

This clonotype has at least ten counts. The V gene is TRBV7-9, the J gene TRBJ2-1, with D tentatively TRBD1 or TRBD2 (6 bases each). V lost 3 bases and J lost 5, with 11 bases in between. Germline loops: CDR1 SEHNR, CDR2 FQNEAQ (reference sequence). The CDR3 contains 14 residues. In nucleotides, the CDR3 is TGTGCCAGCAGCTTTACGGGGGCAAACAATGAGCAGTTCTTC. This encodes CASSFTGANNEQFF.

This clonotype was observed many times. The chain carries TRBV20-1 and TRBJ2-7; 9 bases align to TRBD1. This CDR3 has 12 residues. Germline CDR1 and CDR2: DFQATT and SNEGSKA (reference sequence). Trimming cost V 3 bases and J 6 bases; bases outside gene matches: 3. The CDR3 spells CSASGTGFEQYF. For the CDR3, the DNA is TGCAGTGCTAGCGGGACAGGGTTCGAGCAGTACTTC.

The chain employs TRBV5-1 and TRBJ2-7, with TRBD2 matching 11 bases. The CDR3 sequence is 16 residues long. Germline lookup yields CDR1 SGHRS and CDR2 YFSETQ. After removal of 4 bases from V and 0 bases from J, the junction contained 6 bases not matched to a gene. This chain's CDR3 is CASSPKGLADSYEQYF. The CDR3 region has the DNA TGCGCCAGCAGCCCCAAGGGACTAGCGGACTCCTACGAGCAGTACTTC.

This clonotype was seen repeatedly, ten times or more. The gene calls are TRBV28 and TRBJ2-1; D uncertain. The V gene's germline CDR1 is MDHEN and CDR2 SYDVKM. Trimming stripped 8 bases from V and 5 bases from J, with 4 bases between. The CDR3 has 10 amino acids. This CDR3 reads CASSDNEQFF. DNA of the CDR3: TGTGCCAGCTCTGACAATGAGCAGTTCTTC.

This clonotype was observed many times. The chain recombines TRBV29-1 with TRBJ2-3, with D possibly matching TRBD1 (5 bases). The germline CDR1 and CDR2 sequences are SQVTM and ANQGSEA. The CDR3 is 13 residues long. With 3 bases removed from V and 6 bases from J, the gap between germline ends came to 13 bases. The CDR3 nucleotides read TGCAGCGTTGACAGGGCCCCCACGGATACGCAGTATTTT. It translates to CSVDRAPTDTQYF.

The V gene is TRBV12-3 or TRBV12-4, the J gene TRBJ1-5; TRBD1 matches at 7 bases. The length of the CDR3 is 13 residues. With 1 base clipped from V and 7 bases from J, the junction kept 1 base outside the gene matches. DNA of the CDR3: TGTGCCAGCAGTTTAGGACAGGGCCAGCCCCAGCATTTT. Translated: CASSLGQGQPQHF.

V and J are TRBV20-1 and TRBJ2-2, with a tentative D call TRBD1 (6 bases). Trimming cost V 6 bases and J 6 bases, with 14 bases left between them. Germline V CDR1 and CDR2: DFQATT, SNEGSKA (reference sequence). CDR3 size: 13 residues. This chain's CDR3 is CSAHSEGAGELFF. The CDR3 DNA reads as TGCAGTGCACACTCTGAGGGGGCCGGGGAGCTGTTTTTT.

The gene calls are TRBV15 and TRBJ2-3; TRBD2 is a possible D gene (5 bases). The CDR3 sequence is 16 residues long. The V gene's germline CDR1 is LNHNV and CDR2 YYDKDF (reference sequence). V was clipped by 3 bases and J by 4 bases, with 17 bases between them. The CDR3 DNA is TGTGCCACCAGCAGGTCGGTGACGGGGTGGGCAGATACGCAGTATTTT. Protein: CATSRSVTGWADTQYF.

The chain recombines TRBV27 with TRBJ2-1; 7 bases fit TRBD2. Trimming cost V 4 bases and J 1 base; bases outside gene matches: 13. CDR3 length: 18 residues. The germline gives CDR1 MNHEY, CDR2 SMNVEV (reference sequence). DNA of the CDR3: TGTGCCAGCAGTTATGCCCCTCGGGGCGGGAGATCCTACAATGAGCAGTTCTTC. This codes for CASSYAPRGGRSYNEQFF.

The CDR3 region has the DNA TGCGCCAGCAATAGCGGTTCTTCCTACGAGCAGTACTTC. This sequence encodes CASNSGSSYEQYF. The rearrangement joins TRBV5-1 to TRBJ2-7, with a tentative D call TRBD2 (6 bases). This CDR3 is 13 amino acids long. The germline V and J ends were trimmed by 6 bases and 1 base, with 11 bases remaining between them. Germline V lookup: CDR1 SGHRS, CDR2 YFSETQ.

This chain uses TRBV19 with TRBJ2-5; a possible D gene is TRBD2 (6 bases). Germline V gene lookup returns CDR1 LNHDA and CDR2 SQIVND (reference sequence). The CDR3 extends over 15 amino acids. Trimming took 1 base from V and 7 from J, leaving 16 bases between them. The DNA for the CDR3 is TGTGCCAGTAGTATAGCGGCGGGGTGGGAGTGGACCCAGTACTTC. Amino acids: CASSIAAGWEWTQYF.

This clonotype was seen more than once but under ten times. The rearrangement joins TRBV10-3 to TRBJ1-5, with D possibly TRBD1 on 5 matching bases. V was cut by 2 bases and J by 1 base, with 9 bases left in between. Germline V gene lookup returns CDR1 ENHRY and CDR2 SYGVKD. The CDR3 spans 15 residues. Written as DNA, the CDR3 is TGTGCCATCAGTGAGGGGGCAGAAAGCAATCAGCCCCAGCATTTT. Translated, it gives CAISEGAESNQPQHF.

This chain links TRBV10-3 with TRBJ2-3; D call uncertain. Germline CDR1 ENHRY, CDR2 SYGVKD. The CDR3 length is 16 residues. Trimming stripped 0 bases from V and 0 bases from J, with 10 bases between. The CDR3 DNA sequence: TGTGCCATCAGTGAGTCGAGATTTTCCAGCACAGATACGCAGTATTTT. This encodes CAISESRFSSTDTQYF.

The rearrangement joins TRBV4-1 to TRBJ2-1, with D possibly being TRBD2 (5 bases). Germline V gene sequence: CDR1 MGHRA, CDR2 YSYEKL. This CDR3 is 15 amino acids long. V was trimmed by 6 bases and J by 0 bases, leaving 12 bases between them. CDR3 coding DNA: TGCGCCAGCAGTTTTAGCGTAATCTCCTACAATGAGCAGTTCTTC. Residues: CASSFSVISYNEQFF.

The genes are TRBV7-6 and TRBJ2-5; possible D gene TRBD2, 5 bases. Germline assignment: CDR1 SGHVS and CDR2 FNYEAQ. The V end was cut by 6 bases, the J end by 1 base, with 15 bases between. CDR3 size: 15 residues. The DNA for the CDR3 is TGTGCCAGCAGTTATACGGAGGCTGTCCAAGAGACCCAGTACTTC. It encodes CASSYTEAVQETQYF.

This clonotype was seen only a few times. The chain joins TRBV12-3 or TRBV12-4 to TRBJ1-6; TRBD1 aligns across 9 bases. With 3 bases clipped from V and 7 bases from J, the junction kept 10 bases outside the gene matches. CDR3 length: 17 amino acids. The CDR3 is CASSFWVYRGPNSPLHF. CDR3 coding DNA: TGTGCCAGCAGTTTCTGGGTATACAGGGGGCCCAATTCACCCCTCCACTTT.

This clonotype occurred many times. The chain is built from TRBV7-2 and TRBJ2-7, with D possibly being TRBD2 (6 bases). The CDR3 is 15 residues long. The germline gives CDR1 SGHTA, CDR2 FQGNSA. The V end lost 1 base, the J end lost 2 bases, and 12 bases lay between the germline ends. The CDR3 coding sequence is TGTGCCAGCAGCTTAGACAGAGCGGGCGCCTACGAGCAGTACTTC. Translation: CASSLDRAGAYEQYF.

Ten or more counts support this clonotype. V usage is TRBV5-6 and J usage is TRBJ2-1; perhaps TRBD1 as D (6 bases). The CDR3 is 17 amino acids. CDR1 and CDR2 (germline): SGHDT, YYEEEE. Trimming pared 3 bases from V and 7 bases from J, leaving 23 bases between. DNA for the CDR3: TGTGCCAGCAGCTCCCCGTCGGGCAGGGGCTTGGGGAATGAGCAGTTCTTC. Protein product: CASSSPSGRGLGNEQFF.

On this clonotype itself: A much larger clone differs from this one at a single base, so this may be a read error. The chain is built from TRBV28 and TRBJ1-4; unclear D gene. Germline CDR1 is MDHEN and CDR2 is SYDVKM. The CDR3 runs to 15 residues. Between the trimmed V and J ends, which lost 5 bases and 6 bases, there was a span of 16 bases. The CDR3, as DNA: TGTGCCAGCAGTCTCAACGGTCAGTGGGATGAAAAACTGTTTTTT. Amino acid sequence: CASSLNGQWDEKLFF.

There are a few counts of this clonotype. Here the CDR3 reads CASRRLSRETQYF. As DNA, the CDR3 is TGTGCCAGCAGGCGACTATCCAGAGAGACCCAGTACTTC. The chain has TRBV27 and TRBJ2-5, with D possibly being TRBD2 (5 bases). There are 13 residues in the CDR3. The germline CDR1 and CDR2 sequences are MNHEY and SMNVEV (reference sequence). The V and J ends lost 6 bases and 4 bases respectively, with 12 bases between them.

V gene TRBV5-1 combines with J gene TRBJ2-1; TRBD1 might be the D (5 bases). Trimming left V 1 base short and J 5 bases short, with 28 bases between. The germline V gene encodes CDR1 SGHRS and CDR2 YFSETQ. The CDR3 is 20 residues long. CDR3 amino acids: CASSLWYRETYIGDNNEQFF. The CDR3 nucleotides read TGCGCCAGCAGCTTGTGGTACAGAGAGACCTATATAGGGGATAACAATGAGCAGTTCTTC.

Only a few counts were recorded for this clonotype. The CDR3 here is CSVGRAGLSTDTQYF. The CDR3 DNA reads as TGCAGCGTTGGTAGGGCTGGACTCAGCACAGATACGCAGTATTTT. V usage is TRBV29-1 and J usage is TRBJ2-3; tentative D call: TRBD2 (5 bases). Trimming took off 4 bases at V and 0 bases at J, with 14 bases between the two ends. Germline V gene lookup returns CDR1 SQVTM and CDR2 ANQGSEA. The CDR3 contains 15 residues.